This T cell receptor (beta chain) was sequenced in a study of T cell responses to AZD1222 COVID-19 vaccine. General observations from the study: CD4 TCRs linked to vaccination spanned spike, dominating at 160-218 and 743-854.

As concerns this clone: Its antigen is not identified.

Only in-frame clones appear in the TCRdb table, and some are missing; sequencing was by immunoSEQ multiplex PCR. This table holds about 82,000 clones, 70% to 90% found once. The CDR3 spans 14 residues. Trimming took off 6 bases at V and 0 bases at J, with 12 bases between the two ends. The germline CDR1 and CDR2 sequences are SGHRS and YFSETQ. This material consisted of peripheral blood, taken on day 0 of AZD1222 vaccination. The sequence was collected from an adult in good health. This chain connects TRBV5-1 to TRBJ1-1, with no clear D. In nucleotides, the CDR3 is TGCGCCAGCAACCGGTGGCAGATGAACACTGAAGCTTTCTTT. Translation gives CASNRWQMNTEAFF.